The TCR beta chain described here comes from a study of T cell responses to AZD1222 COVID-19 vaccine. Study results and limitations: Of the AZD1222 recipients, only 5 or 6 were seropositive at baseline. Spike-specific TCR breadth and depth rose after two AZD1222 doses.

Some clones are missing from TCRdb's copy, which holds only in-frame ones; the method was immunoSEQ multiplex PCR. The repertoire holds 200,000 or so clones, with 85% to 90% as singletons. Germline V lookup: CDR1 LNHDA, CDR2 SQIVND (reference sequence). The CDR3 extends over 17 amino acids. V lost 4 bases and J lost 7, with 25 bases in between. Details on this clone: What it recognizes is unknown.

J is TRBJ1-2 and V is TRBV19; weak D call: TRBD1 (5 bases). The sequence was obtained from an adult in good health. Here the sequenced sample was peripheral blood, taken on day 0 of MenACWY control vaccination. The CDR3 DNA reads TGTGCCAGTAGTAGGGGGGGTAGGGCCGGTTGGTATGGTGGCTACACCTTC. Protein sequence: CASSRGGRAGWYGGYTF.